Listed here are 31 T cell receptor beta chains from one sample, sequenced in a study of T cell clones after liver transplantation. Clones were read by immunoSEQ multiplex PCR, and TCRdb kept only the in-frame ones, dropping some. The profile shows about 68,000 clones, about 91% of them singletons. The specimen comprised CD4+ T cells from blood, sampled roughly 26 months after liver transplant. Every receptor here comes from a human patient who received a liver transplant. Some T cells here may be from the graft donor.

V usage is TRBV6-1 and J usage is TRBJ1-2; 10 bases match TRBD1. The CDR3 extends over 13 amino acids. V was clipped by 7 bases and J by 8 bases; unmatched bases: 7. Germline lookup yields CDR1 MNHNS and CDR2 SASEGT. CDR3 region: CASNRQGAEGYTF. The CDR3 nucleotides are TGTGCCAGCAACCGACAGGGGGCAGAAGGCTACACCTTC.

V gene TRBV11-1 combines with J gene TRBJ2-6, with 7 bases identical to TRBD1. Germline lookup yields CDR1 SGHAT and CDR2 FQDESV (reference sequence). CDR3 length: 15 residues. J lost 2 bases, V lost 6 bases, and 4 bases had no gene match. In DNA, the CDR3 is TGTGCCAGCAGGGCAACAGGGGCTGGGGCCAACGTCCTGACTTTC. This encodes CASRATGAGANVLTF.

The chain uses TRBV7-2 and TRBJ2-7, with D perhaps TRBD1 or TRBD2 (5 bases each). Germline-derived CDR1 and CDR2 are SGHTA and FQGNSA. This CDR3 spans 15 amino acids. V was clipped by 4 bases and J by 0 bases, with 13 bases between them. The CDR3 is CASSSPRGVSYEQYF. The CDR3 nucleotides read TGTGCCAGCAGCTCCCCGAGGGGCGTCTCCTACGAGCAGTACTTC.

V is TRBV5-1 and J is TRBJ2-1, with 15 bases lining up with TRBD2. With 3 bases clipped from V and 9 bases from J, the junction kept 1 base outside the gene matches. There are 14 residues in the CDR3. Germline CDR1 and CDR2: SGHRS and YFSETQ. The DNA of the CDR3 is TGCGCCAGCAGCTGGACTAGCGGGAGGGGTGAGCAGTTCTTC. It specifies CASSWTSGRGEQFF. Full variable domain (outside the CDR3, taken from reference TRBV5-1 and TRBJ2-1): KAGVTQTPRYLIKTRGQQVTLSCSPISGHRSVSWYQQTPGQGLQFLFEYFSETQRNKGNFPGRFSGRQFSNSRSEMNVSTLELGDSALYLCASSWTSGRGEQFFGPGTRLTVL.

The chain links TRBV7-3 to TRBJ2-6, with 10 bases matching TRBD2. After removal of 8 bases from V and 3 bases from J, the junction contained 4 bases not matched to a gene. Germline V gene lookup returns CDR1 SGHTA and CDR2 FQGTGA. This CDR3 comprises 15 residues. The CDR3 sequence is CASGSGRVGANVLTF. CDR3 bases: TGTGCCAGCGGGAGCGGGAGGGTTGGGGCCAACGTCCTGACTTTC.

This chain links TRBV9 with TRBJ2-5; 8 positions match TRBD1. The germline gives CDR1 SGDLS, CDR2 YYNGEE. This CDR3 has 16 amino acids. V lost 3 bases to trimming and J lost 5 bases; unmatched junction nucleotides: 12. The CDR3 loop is CASSAVSTGGGETQYF. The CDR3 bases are TGTGCCAGCAGCGCGGTCTCCACAGGGGGTGGCGAGACCCAGTACTTC.

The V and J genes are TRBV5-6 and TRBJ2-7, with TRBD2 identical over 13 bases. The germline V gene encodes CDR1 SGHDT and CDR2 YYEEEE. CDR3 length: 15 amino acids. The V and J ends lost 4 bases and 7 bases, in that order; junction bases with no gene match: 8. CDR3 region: CASSTPGLAGREQYF. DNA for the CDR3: TGTGCCAGCAGCACCCCGGGACTAGCGGGAAGGGAGCAGTACTTC.

CDR3 sequence reads: CASSPTSGAYEQYF. In DNA, the CDR3 is TGTGCCAGCAGTCCCACTAGCGGTGCCTACGAGCAGTACTTC. The V and J genes are TRBV7-2 and TRBJ2-7, with 8 bases lining up with TRBD2. The germline gives CDR1 SGHTA, CDR2 FQGNSA. The junction had 6 bases not matched to a gene; V was cut back by 6 bases and J by 2 bases. The CDR3 length is 14 residues.

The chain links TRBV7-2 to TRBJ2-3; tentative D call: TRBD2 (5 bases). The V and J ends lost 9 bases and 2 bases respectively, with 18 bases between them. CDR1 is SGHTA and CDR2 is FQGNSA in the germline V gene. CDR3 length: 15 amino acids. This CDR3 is CASQAESYYTDTQYF. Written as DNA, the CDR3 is TGTGCCAGTCAAGCGGAATCCTACTACACAGATACGCAGTATTTT.

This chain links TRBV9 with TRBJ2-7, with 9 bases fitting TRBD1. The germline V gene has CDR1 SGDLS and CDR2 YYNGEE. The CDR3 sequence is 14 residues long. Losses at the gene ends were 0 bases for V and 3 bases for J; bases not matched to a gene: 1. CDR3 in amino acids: CASSVGGQGYEQYF. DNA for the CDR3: TGTGCCAGCAGCGTAGGGGGACAGGGCTACGAGCAGTACTTC.

The CDR3 is CASSPRGEGNQPQHF. The CDR3 DNA is TGTGCCAGCTCACCGAGGGGAGAGGGCAATCAGCCCCAGCATTTT. The J gene is TRBJ1-5, the V gene TRBV18, with D maybe TRBD1 (5 bases). Germline V lookup: CDR1 KGHSH, CDR2 LQKENI. Trimming stripped 3 bases from V and 2 bases from J, with 11 bases between. The CDR3 length is 15 residues.

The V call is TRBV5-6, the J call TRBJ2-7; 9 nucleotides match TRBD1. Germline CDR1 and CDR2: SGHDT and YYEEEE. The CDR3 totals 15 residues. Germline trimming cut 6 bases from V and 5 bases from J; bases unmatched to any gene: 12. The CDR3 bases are TGTGCCAGCACAGTATCTGGGACAGGGTCCCACGAGCAGTACTTC. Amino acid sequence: CASTVSGTGSHEQYF.

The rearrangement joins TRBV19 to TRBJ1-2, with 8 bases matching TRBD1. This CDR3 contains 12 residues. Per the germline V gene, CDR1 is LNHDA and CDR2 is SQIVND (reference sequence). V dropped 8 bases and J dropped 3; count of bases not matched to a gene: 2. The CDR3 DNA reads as TGTGCCAGTGAGACAGGGGACTATGGCTACACCTTC. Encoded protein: CASETGDYGYTF.

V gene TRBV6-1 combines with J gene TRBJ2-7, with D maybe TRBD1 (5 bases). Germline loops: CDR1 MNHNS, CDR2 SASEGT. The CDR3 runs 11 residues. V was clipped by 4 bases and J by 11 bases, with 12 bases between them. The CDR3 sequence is CASSADTREYF. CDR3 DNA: TGTGCCAGCAGTGCGGACACCCGCGAGTACTTC.

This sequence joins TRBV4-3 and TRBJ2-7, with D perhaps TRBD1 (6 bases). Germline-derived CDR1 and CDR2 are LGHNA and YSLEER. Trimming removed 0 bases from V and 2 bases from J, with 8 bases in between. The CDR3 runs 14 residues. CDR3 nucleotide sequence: TGCGCCAGCAGCCAAGAACAGGGCGCCTACGAGCAGTACTTC. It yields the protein CASSQEQGAYEQYF.

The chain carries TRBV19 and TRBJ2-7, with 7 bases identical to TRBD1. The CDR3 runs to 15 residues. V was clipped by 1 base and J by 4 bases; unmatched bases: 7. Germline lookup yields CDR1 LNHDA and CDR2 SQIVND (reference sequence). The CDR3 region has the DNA TGTGCCAGTAGTATAGGGCCGGGACAGTCTTACGAGCAGTACTTC. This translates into CASSIGPGQSYEQYF.

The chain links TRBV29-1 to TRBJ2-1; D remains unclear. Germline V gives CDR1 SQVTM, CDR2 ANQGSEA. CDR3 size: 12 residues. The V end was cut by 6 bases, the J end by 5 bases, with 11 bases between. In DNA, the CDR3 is TGCAGCGTCGGCAGGTATAACAATGAGCAGTTCTTC. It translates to CSVGRYNNEQFF.

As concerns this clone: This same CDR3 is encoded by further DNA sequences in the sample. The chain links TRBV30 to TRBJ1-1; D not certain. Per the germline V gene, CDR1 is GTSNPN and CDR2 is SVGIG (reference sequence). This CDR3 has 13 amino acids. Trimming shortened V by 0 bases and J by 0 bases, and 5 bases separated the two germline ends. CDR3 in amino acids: CAWSVRMNTEAFF. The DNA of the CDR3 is TGTGCCTGGAGTGTCCGGATGAACACTGAAGCTTTCTTT.

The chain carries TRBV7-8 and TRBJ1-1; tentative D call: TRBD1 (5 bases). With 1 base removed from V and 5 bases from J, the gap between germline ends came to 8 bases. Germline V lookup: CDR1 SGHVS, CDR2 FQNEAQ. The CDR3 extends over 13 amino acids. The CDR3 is CASSLVQGTEAFF. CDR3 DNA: TGTGCCAGCAGCTTAGTGCAGGGTACTGAAGCTTTCTTT.

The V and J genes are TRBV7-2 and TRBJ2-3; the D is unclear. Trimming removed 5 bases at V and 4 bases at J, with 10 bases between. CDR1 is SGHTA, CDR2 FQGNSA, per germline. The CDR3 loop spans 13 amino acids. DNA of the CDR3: TGTGCCAGCAGCGCTACGGTGGCAGATACGCAGTATTTT. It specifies CASSATVADTQYF.

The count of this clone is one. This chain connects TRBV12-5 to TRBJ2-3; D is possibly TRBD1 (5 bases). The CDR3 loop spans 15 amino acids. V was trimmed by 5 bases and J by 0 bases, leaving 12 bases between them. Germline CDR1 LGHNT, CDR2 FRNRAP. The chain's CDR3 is CASGPQGSSTDTQYF. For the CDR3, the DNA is TGTGCTAGTGGTCCCCAGGGTTCTAGCACAGATACGCAGTATTTT. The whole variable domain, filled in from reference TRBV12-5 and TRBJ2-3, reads DARVTQTPRHKVTEMGQEVTMRCQPILGHNTVFWYRQTMMQGLELLAYFRNRAPLDDSGMPKDRFSAEMPDATLATLKIQPSEPRDSAVYFCASGPQGSSTDTQYFGPGTRLTVL.

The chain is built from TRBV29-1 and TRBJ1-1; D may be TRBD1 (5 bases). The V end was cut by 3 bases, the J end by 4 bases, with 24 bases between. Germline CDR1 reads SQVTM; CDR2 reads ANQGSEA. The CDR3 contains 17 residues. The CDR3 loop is CSVEDRRGGARSTEAFF. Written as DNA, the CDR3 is TGCAGCGTTGAGGACCGTCGTGGAGGGGCGAGGAGCACTGAAGCTTTCTTT.

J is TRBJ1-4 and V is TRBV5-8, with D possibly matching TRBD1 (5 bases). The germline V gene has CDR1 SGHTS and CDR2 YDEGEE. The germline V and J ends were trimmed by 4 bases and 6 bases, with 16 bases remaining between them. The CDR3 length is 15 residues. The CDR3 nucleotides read TGTGCCAGCAGCCCCCTGGAGGGGCAGTATGAAAAACTGTTTTTT. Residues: CASSPLEGQYEKLFF.

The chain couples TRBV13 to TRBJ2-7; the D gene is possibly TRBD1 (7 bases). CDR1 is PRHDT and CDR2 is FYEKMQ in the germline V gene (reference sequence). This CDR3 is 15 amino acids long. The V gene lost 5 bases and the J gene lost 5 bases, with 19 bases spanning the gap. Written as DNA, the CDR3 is TGTGCCAGCAGCCCCCGTGGAGGGGGCGCGGACGAGCAGTACTTC. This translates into CASSPRGGGADEQYF.

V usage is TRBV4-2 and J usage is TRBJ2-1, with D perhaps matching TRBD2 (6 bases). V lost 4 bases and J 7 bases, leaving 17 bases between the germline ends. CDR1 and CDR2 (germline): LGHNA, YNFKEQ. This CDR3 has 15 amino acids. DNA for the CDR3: TGTGCCAGCAGCCTATTGGGTGATGCGGGAAATGAGCAGTTCTTC. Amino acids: CASSLLGDAGNEQFF.

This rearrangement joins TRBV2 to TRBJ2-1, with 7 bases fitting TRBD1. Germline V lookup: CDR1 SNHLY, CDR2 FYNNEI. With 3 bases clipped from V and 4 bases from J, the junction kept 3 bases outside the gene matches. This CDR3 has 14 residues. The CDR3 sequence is CASSEGQRYNEQFF. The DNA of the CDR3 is TGTGCCAGCAGTGAGGGACAGCGATACAATGAGCAGTTCTTC.

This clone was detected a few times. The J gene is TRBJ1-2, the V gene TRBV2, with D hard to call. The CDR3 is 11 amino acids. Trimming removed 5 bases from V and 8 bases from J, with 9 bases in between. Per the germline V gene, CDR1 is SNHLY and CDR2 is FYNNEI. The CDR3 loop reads CASSPVGGYTF. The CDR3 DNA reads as TGTGCCAGCAGTCCCGTAGGCGGCTACACCTTC. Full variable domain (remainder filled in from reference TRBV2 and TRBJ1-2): EPEVTQTPSHQVTQMGQEVILRCVPISNHLYFYWYRQILGQKVEFLVSFYNNEISEKSEIFDDQFSVERPDGSNFTLKIRSTKLEDSAMYFCASSPVGGYTFGSGTRLTVV.

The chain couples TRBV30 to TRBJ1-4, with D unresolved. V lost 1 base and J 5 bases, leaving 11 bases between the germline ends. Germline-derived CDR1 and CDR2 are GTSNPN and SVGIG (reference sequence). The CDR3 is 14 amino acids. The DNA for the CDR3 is TGTGCCTGGAGTGCCGGACGGATCAATGAAAAACTGTTTTTT. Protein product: CAWSAGRINEKLFF.

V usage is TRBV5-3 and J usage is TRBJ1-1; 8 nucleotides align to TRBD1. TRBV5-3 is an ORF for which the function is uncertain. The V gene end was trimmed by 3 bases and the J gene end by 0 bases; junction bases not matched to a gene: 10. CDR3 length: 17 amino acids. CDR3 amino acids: CARSYRDRCIMNTEAFF. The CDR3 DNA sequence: TGTGCCAGAAGCTACCGGGACAGGTGCATTATGAACACTGAAGCTTTCTTT.

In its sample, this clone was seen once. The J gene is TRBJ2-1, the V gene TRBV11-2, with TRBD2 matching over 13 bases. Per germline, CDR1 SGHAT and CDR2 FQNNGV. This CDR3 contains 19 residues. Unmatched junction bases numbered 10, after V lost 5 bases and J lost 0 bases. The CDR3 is CASSASGTSGTGSYNEQFF. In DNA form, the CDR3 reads TGTGCCAGCAGCGCATCCGGGACTAGCGGGACGGGCTCCTACAATGAGCAGTTCTTC.

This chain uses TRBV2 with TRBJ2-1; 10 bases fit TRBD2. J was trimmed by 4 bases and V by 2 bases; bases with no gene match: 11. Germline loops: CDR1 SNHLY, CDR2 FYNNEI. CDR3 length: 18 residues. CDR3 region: CASSEFMVLAGRYNEQFF. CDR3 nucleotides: TGTGCCAGCAGTGAATTTATGGTACTAGCGGGGAGATACAATGAGCAGTTCTTC.